Presented here are 9 T cell receptor beta chains from one specimen sequenced in a study of blood T cell repertoires in COVID-19. Assay: immunoSEQ multiplex PCR; the TCRdb copy retains only in-frame clones and omits some. The table lists about 73,000 clones, approximately 88% of them singletons. The material sequenced was peripheral blood. The receptors come from an elderly man with active or convalescent COVID-19.

J is TRBJ2-2 and V is TRBV19; TRBD1 matches at 7 bases. This CDR3 has 16 amino acids. Unmatched junction bases numbered 7, after V lost 6 bases and J lost 0 bases. Germline V CDR1 and CDR2: LNHDA, SQIVND (reference sequence). As DNA, the CDR3 is TGTGCCAGTAGCCAACCACAGGGGTCGAACACCGGGGAGCTGTTTTTT. This sequence encodes CASSQPQGSNTGELFF. The entire variable domain, with the rest obtained from reference TRBV19 and TRBJ2-2, is as follows: DGGITQSPKYLFRKEGQNVTLSCEQNLNHDAMYWYRQDPGQGLRLIYYSQIVNDFQKGDIAEGYSVSREKKESFPLTVTSAQKNPTAFYLCASSQPQGSNTGELFFGEGSRLTVL.

J is TRBJ1-1 and V is TRBV6-6, with 8 bases fitting TRBD1. From germline, CDR1 is MNHNY and CDR2 SVGAGI (reference sequence). The V segment lost 4 bases and the J segment 4 bases; nucleotides outside the gene matches: 5. This CDR3 spans 14 amino acids. The CDR3 region has the DNA TGTGCCAGCAGTTCAACTACAGGGGGCACTGAAGCTTTCTTT. This gives the protein CASSSTTGGTEAFF.

V and J are TRBV4-1 and TRBJ1-1; TRBD1 might be the D (6 bases). V lost 4 bases and J 3 bases, leaving 15 bases between the germline ends. CDR1 and CDR2 from the germline V gene are MGHRA and YSYEKL. The CDR3 runs 15 residues. CDR3 protein: CASSLDRSIYTEAFF. Written as DNA, the CDR3 is TGCGCCAGCAGCCTCGACAGGTCCATTTACACTGAAGCTTTCTTT.

In DNA, the CDR3 is TGTGCCAGCAGCCCCGGTTGGGAGCAGTACTTC. Translated, it gives CASSPGWEQYF. The V call is TRBV11-2, the J call TRBJ2-7; D is uncertain. The V and J ends lost 5 bases and 7 bases respectively, with 9 bases between them. The CDR3 is made up of 11 amino acids. CDR1 is SGHAT, CDR2 FQNNGV, per germline.

V and J are TRBV5-1 and TRBJ2-5; D not resolved. Between the trimmed V and J ends, which lost 4 bases and 2 bases, there was a span of 9 bases. Germline V gives CDR1 SGHRS, CDR2 YFSETQ. CDR3 length equals 13 residues. The CDR3 DNA reads as TGCGCCAGCAGCCCCAGACAACAAGAGACCCAGTACTTC. It codes for CASSPRQQETQYF. The entire variable domain, with the rest obtained from reference TRBV5-1 and TRBJ2-5, is as follows: KAGVTQTPRYLIKTRGQQVTLSCSPISGHRSVSWYQQTPGQGLQFLFEYFSETQRNKGNFPGRFSGRQFSNSRSEMNVSTLELGDSALYLCASSPRQQETQYFGPGTRLLVL.

The rearrangement joins TRBV10-3 to TRBJ2-7, with D perhaps TRBD1 (6 bases). The CDR3 runs to 14 residues. Germline CDR1 reads ENHRY; CDR2 reads SYGVKD. Trimming pared 10 bases from V and 2 bases from J, leaving 18 bases between. The CDR3 DNA reads TGTGCCACCGCAGAGTTGACAGGAGCCTACGAGCAGTACTTC. This sequence encodes CATAELTGAYEQYF.

The chain joins TRBV19 to TRBJ2-1; 7 nucleotides align to TRBD1. Germline CDR1 reads LNHDA; CDR2 reads SQIVND (reference sequence). The CDR3 contains 15 residues. Trimming cost V 6 bases and J 4 bases; bases outside gene matches: 9. The CDR3 here is CASRTRQGWYNEQFF. CDR3 coding DNA: TGTGCCAGTAGGACCAGACAGGGTTGGTACAATGAGCAGTTCTTC.

DNA of the CDR3: TGTGCCAGCAGCATGCCGGGACAGCCGTTGAACACTGAAGCTTTCTTT. Its protein product is CASSMPGQPLNTEAFF. The chain employs TRBV5-4 and TRBJ1-1; 7 bases match TRBD1. V dropped 4 bases and J dropped 0; count of bases not matched to a gene: 9. Germline CDR1 and CDR2: SGHNT and YYREEE (reference sequence). The CDR3 covers 16 residues.

J is TRBJ2-2 and V is TRBV12-3 or TRBV12-4, with a weak D call TRBD1 (6 bases). V was trimmed by 10 bases and J by 7 bases, leaving 10 bases between them. CDR3 length: 11 residues. The CDR3 here is CAIQGDGELFF. The CDR3, as DNA: TGTGCCATACAGGGTGACGGGGAGCTGTTTTTT.